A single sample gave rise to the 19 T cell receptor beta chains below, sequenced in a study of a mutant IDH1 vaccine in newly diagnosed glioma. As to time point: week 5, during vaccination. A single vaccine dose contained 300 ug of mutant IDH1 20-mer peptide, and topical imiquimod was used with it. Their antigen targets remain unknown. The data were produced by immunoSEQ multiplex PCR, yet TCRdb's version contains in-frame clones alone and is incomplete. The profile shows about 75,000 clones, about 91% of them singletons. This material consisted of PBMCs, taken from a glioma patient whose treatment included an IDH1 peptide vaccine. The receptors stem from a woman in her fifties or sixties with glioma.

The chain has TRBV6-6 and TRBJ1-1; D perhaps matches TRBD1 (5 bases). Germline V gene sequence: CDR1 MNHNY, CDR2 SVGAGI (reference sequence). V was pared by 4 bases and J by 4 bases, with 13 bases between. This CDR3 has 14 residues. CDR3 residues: CASSWGSVGTEAFF. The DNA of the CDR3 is TGTGCCAGCAGTTGGGGCTCTGTGGGCACTGAAGCTTTCTTT.

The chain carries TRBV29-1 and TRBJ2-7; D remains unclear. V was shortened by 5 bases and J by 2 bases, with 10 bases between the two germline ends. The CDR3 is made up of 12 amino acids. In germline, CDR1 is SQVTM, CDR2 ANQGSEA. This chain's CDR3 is CSVSGRPYEQYF. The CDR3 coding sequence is TGCAGCGTTTCCGGACGGCCCTACGAGCAGTACTTC.

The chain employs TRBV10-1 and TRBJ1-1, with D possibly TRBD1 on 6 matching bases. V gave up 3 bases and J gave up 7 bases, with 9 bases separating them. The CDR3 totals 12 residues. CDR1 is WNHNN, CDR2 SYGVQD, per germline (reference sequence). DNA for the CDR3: TGCGCCAGCAGTGAAGGGGGACATGAAGCTTTCTTT. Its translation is CASSEGGHEAFF.

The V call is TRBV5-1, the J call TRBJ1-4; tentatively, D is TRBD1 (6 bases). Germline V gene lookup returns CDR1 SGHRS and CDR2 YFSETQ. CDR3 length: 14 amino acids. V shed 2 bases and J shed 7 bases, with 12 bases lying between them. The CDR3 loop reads CASSLGGSSEKLFF. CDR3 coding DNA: TGCGCCAGCAGCTTAGGGGGGAGTTCTGAAAAACTGTTTTTT.

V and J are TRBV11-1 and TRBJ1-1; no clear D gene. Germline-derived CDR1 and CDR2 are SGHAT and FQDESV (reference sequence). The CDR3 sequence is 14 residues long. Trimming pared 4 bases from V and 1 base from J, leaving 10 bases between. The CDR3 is CASSYQTGNTEAFF. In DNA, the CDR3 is TGTGCCAGCAGCTACCAGACCGGGAACACTGAAGCTTTCTTT. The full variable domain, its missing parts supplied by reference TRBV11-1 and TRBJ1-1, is EAEVAQSPRYKITEKSQAVAFWCDPISGHATLYWYRQILGQGPELLVQFQDESVVDDSQLPKDRFSAERLKGVDSTLKIQPAELGDSAMYLCASSYQTGNTEAFFGQGTRLTVV.

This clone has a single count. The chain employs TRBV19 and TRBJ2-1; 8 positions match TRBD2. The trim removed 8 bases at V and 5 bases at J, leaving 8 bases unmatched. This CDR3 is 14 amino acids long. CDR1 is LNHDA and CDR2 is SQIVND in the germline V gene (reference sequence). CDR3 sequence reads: CASAGTSINNEQFF. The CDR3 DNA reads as TGTGCCAGTGCCGGGACTAGTATAAACAATGAGCAGTTCTTC.

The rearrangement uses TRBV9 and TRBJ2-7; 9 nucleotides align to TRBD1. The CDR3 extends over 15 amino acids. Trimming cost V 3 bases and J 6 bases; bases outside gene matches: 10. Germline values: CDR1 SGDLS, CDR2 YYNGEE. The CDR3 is CASSGDGTGTREQYF. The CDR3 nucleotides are TGTGCCAGCAGCGGCGATGGGACAGGGACGCGCGAGCAGTACTTC.

The CDR3 bases are TGTGCCAGCAGCACCGCCGGGACGGAAGAGACCCAGTACTTC. This encodes CASSTAGTEETQYF. This sequence joins TRBV2 and TRBJ2-5; either TRBD1 or TRBD2 may supply D (5 bases each). This CDR3 has 14 amino acids. The ends were cut back, 6 bases at V and 3 bases at J, with 14 bases in the middle. CDR1 is SNHLY, CDR2 FYNNEI, per germline.

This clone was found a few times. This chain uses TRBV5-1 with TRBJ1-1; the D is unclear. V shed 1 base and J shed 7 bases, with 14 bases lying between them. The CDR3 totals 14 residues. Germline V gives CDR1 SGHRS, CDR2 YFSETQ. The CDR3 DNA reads TGCGCCAGCAGCTTGCATACCGTCCGTGGTGAAGCTTTCTTT. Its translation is CASSLHTVRGEAFF.

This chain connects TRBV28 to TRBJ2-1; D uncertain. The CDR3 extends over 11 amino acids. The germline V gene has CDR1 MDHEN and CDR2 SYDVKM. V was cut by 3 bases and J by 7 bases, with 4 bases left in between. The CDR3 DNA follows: TGTGCCAGCAGTTTGGGGAATGAGCAGTTCTTC. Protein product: CASSLGNEQFF.

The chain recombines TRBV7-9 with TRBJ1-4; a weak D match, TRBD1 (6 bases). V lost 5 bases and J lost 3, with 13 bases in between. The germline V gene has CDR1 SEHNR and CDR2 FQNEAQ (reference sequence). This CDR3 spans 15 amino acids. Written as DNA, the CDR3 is TGTGCCAGCAGCGAGACAGGTGGGGCTAATGAAAAACTGTTTTTT. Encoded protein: CASSETGGANEKLFF.

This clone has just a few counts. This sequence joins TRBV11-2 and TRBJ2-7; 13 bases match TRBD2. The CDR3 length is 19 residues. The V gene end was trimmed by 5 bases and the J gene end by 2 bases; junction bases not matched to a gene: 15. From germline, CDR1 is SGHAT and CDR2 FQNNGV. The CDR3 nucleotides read TGTGCCAGCAGCCCCGGGCGGACTAGCGGGAGACAGATGCCCTACGAGCAGTACTTC. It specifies CASSPGRTSGRQMPYEQYF.

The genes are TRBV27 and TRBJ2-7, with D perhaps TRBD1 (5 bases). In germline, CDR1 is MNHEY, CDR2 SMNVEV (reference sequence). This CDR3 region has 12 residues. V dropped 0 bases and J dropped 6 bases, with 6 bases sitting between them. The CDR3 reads CASSLSGVEQYF. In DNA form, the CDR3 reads TGTGCCAGCAGTTTATCAGGGGTCGAGCAGTACTTC.

CDR3 residues: CASSLARGKGTTEAFF. In DNA form, the CDR3 reads TGTGCCAGCAGCTTAGCCAGGGGAAAGGGGACGACTGAAGCTTTCTTT. The chain uses TRBV7-9 and TRBJ1-1, with a weak D call TRBD1 (6 bases). The CDR3 is 16 residues long. Germline V gives CDR1 SEHNR, CDR2 FQNEAQ (reference sequence). V was cut by 0 bases and J by 5 bases, with 16 bases left in between. Using reference TRBV7-9 and TRBJ1-1 for the parts outside the CDR3, the full variable domain is DTGVSQNPRHKITKRGQNVTFRCDPISEHNRLYWYRQTLGQGPEFLTYFQNEAQLEKSRLLSDRFSAERPKGSFSTLEIQRTEQGDSAMYLCASSLARGKGTTEAFFGQGTRLTVV.

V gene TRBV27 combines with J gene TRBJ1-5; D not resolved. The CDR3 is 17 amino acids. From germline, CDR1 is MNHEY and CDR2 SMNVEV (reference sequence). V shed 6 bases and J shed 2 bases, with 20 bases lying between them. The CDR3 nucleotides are TGTGCCAGCAGCGACGGGGTGGCTGCAGCAGGCAATCAGCCCCAGCATTTT. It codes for CASSDGVAAAGNQPQHF.

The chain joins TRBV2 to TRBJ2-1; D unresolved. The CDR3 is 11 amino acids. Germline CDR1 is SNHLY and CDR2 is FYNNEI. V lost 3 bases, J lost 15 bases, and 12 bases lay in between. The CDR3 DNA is TGTGCCAGCAGTGACCTGGCAAGCCCGTTCTTC. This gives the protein CASSDLASPFF.

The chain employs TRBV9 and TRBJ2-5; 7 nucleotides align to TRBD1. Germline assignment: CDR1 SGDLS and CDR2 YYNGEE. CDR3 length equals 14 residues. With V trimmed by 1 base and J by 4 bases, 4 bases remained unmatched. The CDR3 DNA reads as TGTGCCAGCAGCGTATCGACAGGGAGAGAGACCCAGTACTTC. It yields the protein CASSVSTGRETQYF. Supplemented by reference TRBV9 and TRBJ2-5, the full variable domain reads DSGVTQTPKHLITATGQRVTLRCSPRSGDLSVYWYQQSLDQGLQFLIQYYNGEERAKGNILERFSAQQFPDLHSELNLSSLELGDSALYFCASSVSTGRETQYFGPGTRLLVL.

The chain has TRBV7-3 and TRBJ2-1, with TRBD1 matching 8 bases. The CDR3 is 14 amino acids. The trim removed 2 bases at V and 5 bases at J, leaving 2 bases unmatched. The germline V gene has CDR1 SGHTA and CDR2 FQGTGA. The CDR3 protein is CASSLGTGNNEQFF. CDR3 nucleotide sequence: TGTGCCAGCAGCTTAGGGACAGGAAACAATGAGCAGTTCTTC.

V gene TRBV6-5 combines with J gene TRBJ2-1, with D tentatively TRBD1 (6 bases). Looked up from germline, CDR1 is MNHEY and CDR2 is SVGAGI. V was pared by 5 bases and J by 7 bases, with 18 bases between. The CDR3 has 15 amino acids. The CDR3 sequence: CASSRQAAYGNEQFF. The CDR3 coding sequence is TGTGCCAGCAGTCGACAGGCAGCCTATGGGAATGAGCAGTTCTTC.